This TCR beta chain was profiled in a study of blood T cell repertoires in COVID-19. The method was immunoSEQ multiplex PCR; TCRdb's version includes in-frame clones alone and lacks a portion of them. The table has 150,000 to 200,000 clones, about 88% seen once. V lost 0 bases to trimming and J lost 8 bases; unmatched junction nucleotides: 10. CDR3 length: 16 amino acids. The germline CDR1 and CDR2 sequences are SGHRS and YFSETQ. The source of this sequence is a man aged 18 to 30 with acute or convalescent COVID-19. The genes are TRBV5-1 and TRBJ1-2; 10 bases line up with TRBD1. Sequenced material: peripheral blood. The CDR3 DNA follows: TGCGCCAGCAGCTTGGCTGGACAGGGGGTCGGATTGGGCTACACCTTC. Encoded protein: CASSLAGQGVGLGYTF.